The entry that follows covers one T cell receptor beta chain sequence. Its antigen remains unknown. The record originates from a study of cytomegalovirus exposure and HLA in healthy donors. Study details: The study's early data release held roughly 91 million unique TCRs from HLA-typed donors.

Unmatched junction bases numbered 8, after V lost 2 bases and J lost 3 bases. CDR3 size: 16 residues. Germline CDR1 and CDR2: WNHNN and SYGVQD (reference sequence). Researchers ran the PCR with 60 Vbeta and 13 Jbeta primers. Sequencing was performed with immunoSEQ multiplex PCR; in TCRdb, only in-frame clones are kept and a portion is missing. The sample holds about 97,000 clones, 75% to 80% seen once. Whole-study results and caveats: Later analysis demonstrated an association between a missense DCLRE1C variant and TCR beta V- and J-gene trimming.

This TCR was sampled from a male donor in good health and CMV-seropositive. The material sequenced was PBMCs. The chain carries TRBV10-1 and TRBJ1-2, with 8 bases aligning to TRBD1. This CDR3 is CASSEPDRDPDYGYTF. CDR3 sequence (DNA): TGCGCCAGCAGTGAGCCGGACAGGGACCCCGACTATGGCTACACCTTC.